This T cell receptor beta chain was sequenced in a study of shared clonotypes between healthy human individuals. Study-wide points: A small donor pool kept down the genetic and exposure-history diversity that was represented.

TCRdb's table, derived via immunoSEQ multiplex PCR, lists solely in-frame clones and lacks some. The sample consists of roughly 500,000 clones, 81% of them appearing once. Genomic DNA from unsorted samples was obtained from about 88 million PBMCs (per sample). Concerning this clone itself: As yet, its antigen is unknown.

The CDR3 extends over 17 amino acids. V was shortened by 1 base and J by 0 bases, with 13 bases between the two germline ends. Germline V gives CDR1 PRHDT, CDR2 FYEKMQ (reference sequence). What was sequenced was PBMCs. This rearrangement joins TRBV13 to TRBJ1-3; D gene ambiguous. This clonotype originated in a woman aged 35 to 49 in good health. Some clones in this sample may be carry-over from other donors' samples. DNA of the CDR3: TGTGCCAGCAGCTTAGTTCAGTTCAGACCCTCTGGAAACACCATATATTTT. It specifies CASSLVQFRPSGNTIYF.